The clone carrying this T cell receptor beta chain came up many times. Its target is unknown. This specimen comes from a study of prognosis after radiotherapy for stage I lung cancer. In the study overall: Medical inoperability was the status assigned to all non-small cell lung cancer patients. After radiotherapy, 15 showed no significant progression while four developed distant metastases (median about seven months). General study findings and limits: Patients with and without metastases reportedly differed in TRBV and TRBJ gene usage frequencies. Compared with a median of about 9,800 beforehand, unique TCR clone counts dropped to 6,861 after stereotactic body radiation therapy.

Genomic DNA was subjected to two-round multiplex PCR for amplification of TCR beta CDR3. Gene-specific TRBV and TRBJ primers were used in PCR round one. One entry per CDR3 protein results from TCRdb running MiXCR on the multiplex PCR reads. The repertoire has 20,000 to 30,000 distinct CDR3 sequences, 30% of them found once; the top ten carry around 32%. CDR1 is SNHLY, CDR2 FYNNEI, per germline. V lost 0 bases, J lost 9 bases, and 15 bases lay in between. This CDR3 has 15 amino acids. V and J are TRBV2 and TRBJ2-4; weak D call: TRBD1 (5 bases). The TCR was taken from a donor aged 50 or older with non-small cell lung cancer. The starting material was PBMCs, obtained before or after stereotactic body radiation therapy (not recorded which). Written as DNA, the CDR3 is TGTGCCAGCAGTGAAGCTTCCCAGGGAAGGGGCATTCAGTACTTC. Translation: CASSEASQGRGIQYF.